This T cell receptor beta chain comes out of a study of blood T cell repertoires in COVID-19. For the study at large: T cells, B-cell-depleted T cells, or PBMCs supplied cDNA or gDNA.

This CDR3 region has 13 residues. V lost 10 bases and J lost 1, with 13 bases in between. The germline gives CDR1 MNHEY, CDR2 SVGAGI. Authors' processing steps: Estimation of nucleated cell counts relied on the amplification of reference gene primers. Profiling relied on immunoSEQ multiplex PCR, and the TCRdb table lists in-frame clones only, not all of them. V, J and clone size derive from that table, while D and trimming were established from the DNA sequence. The table lists 8,000 or so clones, over 70% of them singletons. The chain carries TRBV6-5 and TRBJ1-2; maybe TRBD1 (6 bases). This TCR was recovered from a human donor in a cohort sampled during active COVID-19. The specimen was peripheral blood. The CDR3 sequence: CAISRGRNYGYTF. DNA of the CDR3: TGTGCCATCTCCAGGGGTCGTAACTATGGCTACACCTTC.